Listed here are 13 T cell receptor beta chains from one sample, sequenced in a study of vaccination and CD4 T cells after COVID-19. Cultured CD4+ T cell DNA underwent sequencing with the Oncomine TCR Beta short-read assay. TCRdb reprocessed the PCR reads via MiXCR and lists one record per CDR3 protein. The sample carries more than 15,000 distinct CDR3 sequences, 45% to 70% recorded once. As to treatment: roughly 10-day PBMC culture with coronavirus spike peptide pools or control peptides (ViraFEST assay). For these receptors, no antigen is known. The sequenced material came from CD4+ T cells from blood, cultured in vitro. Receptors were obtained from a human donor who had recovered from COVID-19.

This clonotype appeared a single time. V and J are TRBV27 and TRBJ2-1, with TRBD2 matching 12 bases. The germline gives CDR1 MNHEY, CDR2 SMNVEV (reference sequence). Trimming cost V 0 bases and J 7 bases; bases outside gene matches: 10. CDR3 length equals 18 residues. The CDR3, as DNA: TGTGCCAGCAGTTTATCTCTAGCGGGAGGGCCCTCGGGGAATGAGCAGTTCTTC. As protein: CASSLSLAGGPSGNEQFF.

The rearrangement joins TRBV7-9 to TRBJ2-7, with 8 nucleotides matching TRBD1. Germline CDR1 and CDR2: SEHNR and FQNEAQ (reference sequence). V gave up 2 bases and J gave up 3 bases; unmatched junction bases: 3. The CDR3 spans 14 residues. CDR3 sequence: CASSLTQGDYEQYF. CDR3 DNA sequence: TGTGCCAGCAGCTTAACACAGGGGGACTACGAGCAGTACTTC.

The chain's CDR3 is CAGTGVTITDTQYF. As DNA, the CDR3 is TGTGCCGGCACAGGGGTCACTATCACAGATACGCAGTATTTT. The chain combines TRBV12-3 or TRBV12-4 with TRBJ2-3; 7 bases match TRBD1. CDR3 size: 14 residues. V gave up 11 bases and J gave up 2 bases; unmatched junction bases: 10.

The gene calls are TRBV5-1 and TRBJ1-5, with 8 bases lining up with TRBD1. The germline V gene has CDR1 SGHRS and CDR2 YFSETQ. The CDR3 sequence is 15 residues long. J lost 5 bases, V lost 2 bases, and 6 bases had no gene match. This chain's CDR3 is CASSLSGTGDQPQHF. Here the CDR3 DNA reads TGCGCCAGCAGCTTATCCGGGACAGGTGATCAGCCCCAGCATTTT.

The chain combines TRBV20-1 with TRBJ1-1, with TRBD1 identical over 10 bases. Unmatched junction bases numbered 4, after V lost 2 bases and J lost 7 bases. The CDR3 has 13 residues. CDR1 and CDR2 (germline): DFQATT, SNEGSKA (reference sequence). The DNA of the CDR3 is TGCAGTGCTAGAAGAGGGACAGGGGTTGAAGCTTTCTTT. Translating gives CSARRGTGVEAFF.

The CDR3 sequence is CASGSATGSNQPQHF. In DNA form, the CDR3 reads TGTGCTAGTGGTTCCGCCACAGGAAGCAATCAGCCCCAGCATTTT. V gene TRBV12-5 combines with J gene TRBJ1-5; possibly TRBD1 for D (5 bases). The CDR3 is 15 amino acids. Germline values: CDR1 LGHNT, CDR2 FRNRAP. Trimming left V 4 bases short and J 1 base short, with 11 bases between.

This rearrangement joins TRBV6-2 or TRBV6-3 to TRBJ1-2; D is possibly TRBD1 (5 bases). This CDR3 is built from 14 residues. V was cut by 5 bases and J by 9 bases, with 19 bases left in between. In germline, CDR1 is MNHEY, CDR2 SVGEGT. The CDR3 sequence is CASSPVRGPGSYTF. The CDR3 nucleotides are TGTGCCAGCAGTCCCGTCCGGGGCCCGGGGAGCTACACCTTC.

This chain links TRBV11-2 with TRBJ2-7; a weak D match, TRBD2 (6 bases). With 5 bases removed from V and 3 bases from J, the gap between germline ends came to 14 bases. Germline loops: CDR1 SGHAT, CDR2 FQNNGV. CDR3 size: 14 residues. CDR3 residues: CASSGPGLGYEQYF. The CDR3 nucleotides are TGTGCCAGCAGCGGACCGGGACTCGGCTACGAGCAGTACTTC. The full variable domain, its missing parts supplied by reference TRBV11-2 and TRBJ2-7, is EAGVAQSPRYKIIEKRQSVAFWCNPISGHATLYWYQQILGQGPKLLIQFQNNGVVDDSQLPKDRFSAERLKGVDSTLKIQPAKLEDSAVYLCASSGPGLGYEQYFGPGTRLTVT.

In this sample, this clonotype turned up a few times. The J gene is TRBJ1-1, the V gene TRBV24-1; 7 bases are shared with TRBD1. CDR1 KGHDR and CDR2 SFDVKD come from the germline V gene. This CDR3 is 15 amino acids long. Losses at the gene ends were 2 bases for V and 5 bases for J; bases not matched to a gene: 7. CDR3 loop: CATSDSRQGGTEAFF. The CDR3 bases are TGTGCCACCAGTGATTCCCGACAGGGAGGAACTGAAGCTTTCTTT.

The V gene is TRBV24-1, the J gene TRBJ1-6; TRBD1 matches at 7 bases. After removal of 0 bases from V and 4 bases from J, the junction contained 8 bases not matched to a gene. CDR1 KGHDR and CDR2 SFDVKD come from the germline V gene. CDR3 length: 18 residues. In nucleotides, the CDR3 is TGTGCCACCAGTGATTTGCAGGGGGGGCGGGCGTATAATTCACCCCTCCACTTT. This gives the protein CATSDLQGGRAYNSPLHF.

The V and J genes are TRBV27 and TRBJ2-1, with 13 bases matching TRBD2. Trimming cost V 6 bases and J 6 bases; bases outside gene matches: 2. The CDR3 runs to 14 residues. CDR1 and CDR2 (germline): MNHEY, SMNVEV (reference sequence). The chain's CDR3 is CASRGTSGTNEQFF. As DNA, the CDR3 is TGTGCCAGCAGGGGGACTAGCGGGACCAATGAGCAGTTCTTC.

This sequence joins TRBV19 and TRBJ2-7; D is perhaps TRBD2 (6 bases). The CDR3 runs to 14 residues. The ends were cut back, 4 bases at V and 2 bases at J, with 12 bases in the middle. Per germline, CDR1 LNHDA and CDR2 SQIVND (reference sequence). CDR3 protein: CASSKTGGTYEQYF. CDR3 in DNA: TGTGCCAGTAGTAAGACTGGGGGGACCTACGAGCAGTACTTC.

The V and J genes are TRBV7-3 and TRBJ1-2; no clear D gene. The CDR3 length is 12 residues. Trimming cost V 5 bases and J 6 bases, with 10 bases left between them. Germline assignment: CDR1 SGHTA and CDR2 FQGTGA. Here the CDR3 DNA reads TGTGCCAGCAGCCCCGATGGGAATGGCTACACCTTC. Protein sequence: CASSPDGNGYTF.